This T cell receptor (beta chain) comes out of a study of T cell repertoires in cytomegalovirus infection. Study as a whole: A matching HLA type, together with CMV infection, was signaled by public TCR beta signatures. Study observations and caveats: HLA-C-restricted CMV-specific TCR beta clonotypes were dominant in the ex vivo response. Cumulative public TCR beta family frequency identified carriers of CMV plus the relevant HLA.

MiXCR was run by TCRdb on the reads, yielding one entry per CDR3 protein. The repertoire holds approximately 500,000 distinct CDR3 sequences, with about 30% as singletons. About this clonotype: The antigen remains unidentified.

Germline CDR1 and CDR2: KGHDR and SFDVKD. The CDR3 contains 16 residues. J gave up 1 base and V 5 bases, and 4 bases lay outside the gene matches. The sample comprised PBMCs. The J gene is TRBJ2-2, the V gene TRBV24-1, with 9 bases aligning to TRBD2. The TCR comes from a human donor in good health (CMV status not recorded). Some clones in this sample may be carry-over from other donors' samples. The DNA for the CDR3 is TGTGCCACCAGTGTGGCTAGCGGGAAGAACACCGGGGAGCTGTTTTTT. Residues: CATSVASGKNTGELFF.